The 30 T cell receptor beta chains in this list originate from one sample, sequenced in a study of shared T cell receptors in the human thymus. Profiled with immunoSEQ multiplex PCR; TCRdb holds only in-frame clones, not every one. The table lists hundreds of thousands of clones, roughly 86% of them singletons, with more than 0.009% in the top ten. The same data also contributed to another study, on human thymus T cells.

The source material was thymocytes. The receptor source for this set is a boy in the first two years of life with a congenital heart defect.

CDR3 residues: CASRGTGLEYF. In DNA form, the CDR3 reads TGTGCCAGCAGAGGGACAGGACTGGAGTACTTC. The rearrangement joins TRBV6-1 to TRBJ2-7; 8 bases are shared with TRBD1. Trimming removed 6 bases from V and 11 bases from J; junction bases left unmatched: 6. Germline CDR1 MNHNS, CDR2 SASEGT. The CDR3 runs to 11 residues.

The rearrangement uses TRBV7-4 and TRBJ2-2; weak D call: TRBD1 (6 bases). The germline V and J ends were trimmed by 5 bases and 3 bases, with 16 bases remaining between them. This CDR3 is 16 amino acids long. The V gene's germline CDR1 is SGHVT and CDR2 SQSDAQ. CDR3: CASSPLYRADTGELFF. The CDR3 region has the DNA TGTGCCAGCAGCCCCCTTTACAGGGCCGACACCGGGGAGCTGTTTTTT.

The chain employs TRBV7-2 and TRBJ2-7, with 9 nucleotides matching TRBD1. This CDR3 has 15 amino acids. The J segment lost 0 bases and the V segment lost 4 bases, leaving 4 bases of the junction unmatched. Germline-derived CDR1 and CDR2 are SGHTA and FQGNSA. CDR3 in amino acids: CASSSGTGRSYEQYF. The CDR3 coding sequence is TGTGCCAGCAGCTCGGGGACAGGGCGCTCCTACGAGCAGTACTTC.

The rearrangement uses TRBV28 and TRBJ2-1; 12 nucleotides match TRBD2. In germline, CDR1 is MDHEN, CDR2 SYDVKM. The CDR3 is made up of 19 amino acids. V shed 6 bases and J 5 bases; nucleotides not matched to a gene: 17. CDR3 in amino acids: CASSPLVQTSGSPDNEQFF. CDR3 DNA: TGTGCCAGCAGCCCTCTAGTTCAGACTAGCGGGAGCCCCGACAATGAGCAGTTCTTC.

The rearrangement links TRBV15 to TRBJ1-2; the D gene is possibly TRBD1 (6 bases). This CDR3 spans 20 amino acids. CDR1 is LNHNV, CDR2 YYDKDF, per germline (reference sequence). Trimming pared 1 base from V and 4 bases from J, leaving 28 bases between. The CDR3 loop is CATSRVGTSHLRFRSYGYTF. DNA of the CDR3: TGTGCCACCAGCAGAGTAGGGACATCCCACCTTAGGTTCCGGTCCTATGGCTACACCTTC.

The chain joins TRBV4-3 to TRBJ2-1; 8 bases agree with TRBD2. The germline V gene encodes CDR1 LGHNA and CDR2 YSLEER. Trimming cost V 1 base and J 7 bases; bases outside gene matches: 9. This CDR3 spans 16 amino acids. The DNA for the CDR3 is TGCGCCAGCAGCCAAGCCCACCAGCGGGGGAGGAATGAGCAGTTCTTC. Amino acid sequence: CASSQAHQRGRNEQFF.

The V call is TRBV14, the J call TRBJ2-7, with D perhaps TRBD1 (6 bases). CDR1 SGHDN and CDR2 FVKESK come from the germline V gene. V was clipped by 0 bases and J by 6 bases, with 15 bases between them. The CDR3 sequence is 15 residues long. CDR3: CASSQESRTETEQYF. The CDR3 coding sequence is TGTGCCAGCAGCCAAGAATCCAGGACAGAGACCGAGCAGTACTTC.

The CDR3 nucleotides read TGTGCCAGCACCTACAGGGGACCCTCCTACGAGCAGTACTTC. This sequence encodes CASTYRGPSYEQYF. The chain uses TRBV5-6 and TRBJ2-5; 7 nucleotides match TRBD1. The last part of the DNA fits TRBJ2-7 better; the J call may be wrong. Germline V lookup: CDR1 SGHDT, CDR2 YYEEEE. The CDR3 is 14 amino acids.

The rearrangement joins TRBV6-1 to TRBJ2-1; no clear D. Germline CDR1 is MNHNS and CDR2 is SASEGT. Trimming stripped 7 bases from V and 0 bases from J, with 13 bases between. This CDR3 has 15 residues. The CDR3 coding sequence is TGTGCCAGCACCCTAACTACCCGCTCCTACAATGAGCAGTTCTTC. This sequence encodes CASTLTTRSYNEQFF.

V is TRBV28 and J is TRBJ1-4, with 8 bases lining up with TRBD1. J was trimmed by 5 bases and V by 7 bases; bases with no gene match: 6. CDR1 and CDR2 from the germline V gene are MDHEN and SYDVKM. The CDR3 contains 14 residues. CDR3 residues: CASKRTGRNEKLFF. CDR3 bases: TGTGCCAGCAAACGGACAGGGCGAAATGAAAAACTGTTTTTT. Using reference TRBV28 and TRBJ1-4 for the parts outside the CDR3, the full variable domain is DVKVTQSSRYLVKRTGEKVFLECVQDMDHENMFWYRQDPGLGLRLIYFSYDVKMKEKGDIPEGYSVSREKKERFSLILESASTNQTSMYLCASKRTGRNEKLFFGSGTQLSVL.

This sequence joins TRBV10-3 and TRBJ2-5; D call uncertain. Germline V gives CDR1 ENHRY, CDR2 SYGVKD. The length of the CDR3 is 13 residues. V shed 3 bases and J shed 4 bases, with 9 bases lying between them. The CDR3 DNA reads TGTGCCATCAGTGAAGGTAGCCCAGAGACCCAGTACTTC. Residues: CAISEGSPETQYF.

The gene calls are TRBV6-5 and TRBJ1-2; D is ambiguous. V was cut by 6 bases and J by 3 bases, with 14 bases left in between. Germline CDR1 MNHEY, CDR2 SVGAGI. The CDR3 length is 14 residues. CDR3 loop: CASRTWGAYYGYTF. For the CDR3, the DNA is TGTGCCAGCAGAACATGGGGAGCCTACTATGGCTACACCTTC.

This chain connects TRBV27 to TRBJ2-5, with 13 bases that match TRBD2. After removal of 5 bases from V and 3 bases from J, the junction contained 6 bases not matched to a gene. Per the germline V gene, CDR1 is MNHEY and CDR2 is SMNVEV (reference sequence). The CDR3 totals 16 residues. CDR3 coding DNA: TGTGCCAGCAGTCGCCTCGGGACTAGCGGGAAAGAGACCCAGTACTTC. This encodes CASSRLGTSGKETQYF.

Regarding this clone: Other DNA sequences in the same sample also yield this CDR3. As DNA, the CDR3 is TGCGCCAGCAGTGACCCTTTGTACAGGGGGAAGAAGGATCAGCCCCAGCATTTT. This sequence encodes CASSDPLYRGKKDQPQHF. This chain links TRBV10-1 with TRBJ1-5; 8 bases are shared with TRBD1. Trimming at V came to 3 bases and at J to 5 bases, leaving 15 bases not matched to a gene. CDR3 length: 18 amino acids. Germline V gene sequence: CDR1 WNHNN, CDR2 SYGVQD (reference sequence).

The rearrangement uses TRBV28 and TRBJ1-5; D possibly corresponds to TRBD1 (6 bases). The CDR3 loop spans 15 amino acids. V shed 2 bases and J shed 0 bases, with 8 bases lying between them. Germline CDR1 is MDHEN and CDR2 is SYDVKM. The CDR3 region is CASSLRGYSNQPQHF. As DNA, the CDR3 is TGTGCCAGCAGTTTAAGGGGGTATAGCAATCAGCCCCAGCATTTT.

The chain joins TRBV27 to TRBJ2-3; 10 nucleotides align to TRBD2. The CDR3 contains 13 residues. Germline loops: CDR1 MNHEY, CDR2 SMNVEV (reference sequence). V lost 7 bases, J lost 4 bases, and 2 bases stayed unmatched. The CDR3 bases are TGTGCCAGCATAGCGGGAGGTTCAGATACGCAGTATTTT. As protein: CASIAGGSDTQYF.

The chain recombines TRBV7-2 with TRBJ2-1, with 9 positions matching TRBD2. The germline V gene has CDR1 SGHTA and CDR2 FQGNSA. Trimming cost V 5 bases and J 0 bases; bases outside gene matches: 14. This CDR3 is 19 amino acids long. The CDR3 region is CASSIEAPSGVSSYNEQFF. The CDR3, as DNA: TGTGCCAGCAGCATCGAAGCGCCTAGCGGGGTTAGCTCCTACAATGAGCAGTTCTTC. Looking up the rest from reference TRBV7-2 and TRBJ2-1 gives the full variable domain: GAGVSQSPSNKVTEKGKDVELRCDPISGHTALYWYRQSLGQGLEFLIYFQGNSAPDKSGLPSDRFSAERTGGSVSTLTIQRTQQEDSAVYLCASSIEAPSGVSSYNEQFFGPGTRLTVL.

The chain couples TRBV9 to TRBJ2-1, with 11 bases lining up with TRBD2. The V gene's germline CDR1 is SGDLS and CDR2 YYNGEE. Trimming took 0 bases from V and 6 from J; bases not matched to a gene: 2. This CDR3 spans 15 amino acids. As DNA, the CDR3 is TGTGCCAGCAGCGTAGTTACTAGCGGGGGCAATGAGCAGTTCTTC. Translating it yields CASSVVTSGGNEQFF.

The chain is built from TRBV10-3 and TRBJ2-5; 11 positions match TRBD2. With V trimmed by 3 bases and J by 5 bases, 5 bases remained unmatched. The CDR3 runs 15 residues. CDR1 is ENHRY and CDR2 is SYGVKD in the germline V gene. The CDR3 spells CAISETSGSWETQYF. CDR3 DNA sequence: TGTGCCATCAGTGAAACTAGCGGGAGTTGGGAGACCCAGTACTTC.

The V gene is TRBV28, the J gene TRBJ2-5; 13 bases fit TRBD2. The CDR3 loop spans 17 amino acids. The ends lost 4 bases at V and 5 bases at J; junction bases unmatched: 10. The germline gives CDR1 MDHEN, CDR2 SYDVKM. The CDR3 is CASSSPGLAGQNETQYF. DNA for the CDR3: TGTGCCAGCAGTTCGCCGGGACTAGCGGGACAAAATGAGACCCAGTACTTC.

The chain is built from TRBV27 and TRBJ2-1; 7 nucleotides match TRBD2. From germline, CDR1 is MNHEY and CDR2 SMNVEV (reference sequence). The CDR3 loop spans 17 amino acids. Germline trimming cut 4 bases from V and 0 bases from J; bases unmatched to any gene: 9. In DNA, the CDR3 is TGTGCCAGCAGTTCGCTAGCGGACTTAATCTCCTACAATGAGCAGTTCTTC. The encoded protein is CASSSLADLISYNEQFF.

V and J are TRBV5-5 and TRBJ1-2, with a possible D match to TRBD1 (6 bases). Trimming removed 1 base from V and 8 bases from J, with 12 bases in between. Germline CDR1 reads SGHKS; CDR2 reads YYEKEE (reference sequence). This CDR3 has 13 residues. CDR3 in amino acids: CASSLLAGAGYTF. The CDR3 DNA sequence: TGTGCCAGCAGCTTGTTGGCAGGGGCGGGCTACACCTTC.

The chain couples TRBV28 to TRBJ2-3; TRBD2 matches 14 bases. V shed 5 bases, J shed 5 bases, and the junction held 9 bases outside the gene matches. The CDR3 sequence is 17 residues long. Germline lookup yields CDR1 MDHEN and CDR2 SYDVKM. The CDR3 nucleotides are TGTGCCAGCAGTGACCGGACTAGCGGGAGGTTATTAGATACGCAGTATTTT. Its translation: CASSDRTSGRLLDTQYF.

The chain has TRBV10-3 and TRBJ2-7; 7 positions match TRBD1. V was pared by 0 bases and J by 2 bases, with 13 bases of the junction left unmatched. Germline V gives CDR1 ENHRY, CDR2 SYGVKD. The CDR3 covers 18 residues. The CDR3 protein is CAISESLYSRDRAYEQYF. CDR3 sequence (DNA): TGTGCCATCAGTGAGTCGCTTTATAGTAGGGACAGAGCCTACGAGCAGTACTTC.

CDR3 protein: CASTQVLSSYNEQFF. The CDR3 DNA reads as TGTGCCAGCACTCAGGTCCTTAGCTCCTACAATGAGCAGTTCTTC. The chain uses TRBV13 and TRBJ2-1, with D uncertain. Trimming took off 7 bases at V and 0 bases at J, with 13 bases between the two ends. CDR3 size: 15 residues. Germline CDR1 is PRHDT and CDR2 is FYEKMQ (reference sequence).

The chain employs TRBV6-5 and TRBJ1-2; 10 bases are shared with TRBD1. Germline V CDR1 and CDR2: MNHEY, SVGAGI. The V gene end was trimmed by 5 bases and the J gene end by 4 bases; junction bases not matched to a gene: 7. The CDR3 loop spans 15 amino acids. The CDR3 region has the DNA TGTGCCAGCAGTATTCGACAGGGGGCTGTCTATGGCTACACCTTC. Its protein product is CASSIRQGAVYGYTF.

This clone was seen a single time. The chain couples TRBV6-5 to TRBJ2-1, with 7 bases matching TRBD1. V gave up 2 bases and J gave up 8 bases; unmatched junction bases: 9. The CDR3 consists of 15 residues. The germline CDR1 and CDR2 sequences are MNHEY and SVGAGI. CDR3 in DNA: TGTGCCAGCAGTTACCGGGACAGCCAGGGCCATGAGCAGTTCTTC. Protein product: CASSYRDSQGHEQFF.

This chain connects TRBV15 to TRBJ2-5; 10 bases fit TRBD2. The trim removed 0 bases at V and 7 bases at J, leaving 8 bases unmatched. Germline V lookup: CDR1 LNHNV, CDR2 YYDKDF (reference sequence). The CDR3 totals 16 residues. The DNA of the CDR3 is TGTGCCACCAGCAGAGATAAGGAGCGGGGGGGCGGGACCCAGTACTTC. Translation: CATSRDKERGGGTQYF.

The CDR3 is CATSSLSGVGQETQYF. The CDR3 nucleotides are TGTGCCACCAGCAGCCTATCAGGGGTTGGACAAGAGACCCAGTACTTC. V is TRBV15 and J is TRBJ2-5; tentative D call: TRBD1 (6 bases). CDR1 and CDR2 from the germline V gene are LNHNV and YYDKDF (reference sequence). CDR3 size: 16 residues. Trimming pared 3 bases from V and 2 bases from J, leaving 16 bases between.

This clone was recorded only once. V gene TRBV18 combines with J gene TRBJ1-2, with D perhaps TRBD1 (5 bases). Trimming removed 6 bases from V and 6 bases from J, with 8 bases in between. The germline gives CDR1 KGHSH, CDR2 LQKENI. The CDR3 spans 11 residues. As DNA, the CDR3 is TGTGCCAGCTCCGGAGGGGATGGCTACACCTTC. This gives the protein CASSGGDGYTF.